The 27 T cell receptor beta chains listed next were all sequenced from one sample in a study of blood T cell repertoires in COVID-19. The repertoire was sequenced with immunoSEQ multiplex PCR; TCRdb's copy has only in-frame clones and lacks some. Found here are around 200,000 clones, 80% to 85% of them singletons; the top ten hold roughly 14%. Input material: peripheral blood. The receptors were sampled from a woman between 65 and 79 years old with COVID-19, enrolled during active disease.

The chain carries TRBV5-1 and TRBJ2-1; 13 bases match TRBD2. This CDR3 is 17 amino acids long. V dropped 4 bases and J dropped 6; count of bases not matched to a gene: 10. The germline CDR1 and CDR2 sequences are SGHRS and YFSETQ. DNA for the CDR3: TGCGCCAGCAGCCCAGGGACTAGCGGGGCAATAGGCAATGAGCAGTTCTTC. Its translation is CASSPGTSGAIGNEQFF.

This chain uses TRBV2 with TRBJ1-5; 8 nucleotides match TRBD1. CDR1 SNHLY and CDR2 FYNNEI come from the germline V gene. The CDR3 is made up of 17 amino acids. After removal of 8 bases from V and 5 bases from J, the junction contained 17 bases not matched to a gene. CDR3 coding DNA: TGTGCCAGCCGTTCTCCGCAATCGGACAGGGATCATCAGCCCCAGCATTTT. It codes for CASRSPQSDRDHQPQHF.

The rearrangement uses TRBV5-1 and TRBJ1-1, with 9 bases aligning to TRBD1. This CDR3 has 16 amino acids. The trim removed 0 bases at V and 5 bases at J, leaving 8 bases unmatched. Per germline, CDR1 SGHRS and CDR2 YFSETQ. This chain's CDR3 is CASSLAGTGRGTEAFF. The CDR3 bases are TGCGCCAGCAGCTTGGCCGGGACAGGGAGAGGGACTGAAGCTTTCTTT.

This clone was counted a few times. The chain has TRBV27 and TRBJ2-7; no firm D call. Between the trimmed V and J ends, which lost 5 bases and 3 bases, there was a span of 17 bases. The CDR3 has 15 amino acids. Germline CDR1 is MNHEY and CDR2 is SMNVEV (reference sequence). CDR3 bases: TGTGCCAGCAGTCCTGGCCGCGGCGAATACTACGAGCAGTACGTC. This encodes CASSPGRGEYYEQYV.

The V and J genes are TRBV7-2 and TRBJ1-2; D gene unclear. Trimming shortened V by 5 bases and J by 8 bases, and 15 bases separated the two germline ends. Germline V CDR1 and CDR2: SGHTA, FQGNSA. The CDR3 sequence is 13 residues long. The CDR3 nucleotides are TGTGCCAGCAGCCCTCAAACAGCCCGGGGCTACACCTTC. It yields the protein CASSPQTARGYTF.

CDR3 residues: CASSPTGDEQFF. The CDR3 nucleotides are TGTGCCAGCAGCCCAACGGGAGATGAGCAGTTCTTC. The chain has TRBV7-3 and TRBJ2-1, with a possible D match to TRBD2 (6 bases). Germline V gives CDR1 SGHTA, CDR2 FQGTGA. V lost 5 bases to trimming and J lost 8 bases, with 10 bases between them. The CDR3 runs to 12 residues.

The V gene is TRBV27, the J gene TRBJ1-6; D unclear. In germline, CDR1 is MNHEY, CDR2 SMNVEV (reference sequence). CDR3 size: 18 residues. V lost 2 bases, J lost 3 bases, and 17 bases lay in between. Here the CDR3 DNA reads TGTGCCAGCAGTTTAGCCCCGACCGAGCAGGTCTATAATTCACCCCTCCACTTT. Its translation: CASSLAPTEQVYNSPLHF.

This CDR3 is CASSEFKGARDTQYF. The DNA for the CDR3 is TGTGCCAGCAGTGAATTCAAGGGGGCGAGGGATACGCAGTATTTT. The V gene is TRBV25-1, the J gene TRBJ2-3, with 7 bases identical to TRBD1. The ends lost 1 base at V and 6 bases at J; junction bases unmatched: 7. There are 15 residues in the CDR3. Germline values: CDR1 MGHDK, CDR2 SYGVNS.

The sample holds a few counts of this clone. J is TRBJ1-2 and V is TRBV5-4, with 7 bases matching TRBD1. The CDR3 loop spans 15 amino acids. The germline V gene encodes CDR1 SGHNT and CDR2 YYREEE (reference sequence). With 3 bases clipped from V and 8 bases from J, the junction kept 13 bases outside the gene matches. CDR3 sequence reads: CASSWYRGAIGGYTF. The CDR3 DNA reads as TGTGCCAGCAGCTGGTACAGGGGTGCTATCGGAGGCTACACCTTC.

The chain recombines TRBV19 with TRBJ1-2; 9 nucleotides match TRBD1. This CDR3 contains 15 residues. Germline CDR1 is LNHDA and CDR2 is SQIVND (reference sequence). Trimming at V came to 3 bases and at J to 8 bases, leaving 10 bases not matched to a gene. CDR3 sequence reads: CASSMAPGQGGGYTF. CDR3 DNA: TGTGCCAGTAGTATGGCCCCGGGACAGGGAGGAGGCTACACCTTC.

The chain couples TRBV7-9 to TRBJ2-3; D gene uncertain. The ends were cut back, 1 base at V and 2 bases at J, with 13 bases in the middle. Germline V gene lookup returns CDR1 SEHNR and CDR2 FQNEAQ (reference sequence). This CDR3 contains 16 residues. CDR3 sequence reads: CASSLDGRPDTDTQYF. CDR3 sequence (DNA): TGTGCCAGCAGCTTAGATGGGCGCCCAGACACAGATACGCAGTATTTT. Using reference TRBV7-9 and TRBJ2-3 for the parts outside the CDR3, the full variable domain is DTGVSQNPRHKITKRGQNVTFRCDPISEHNRLYWYRQTLGQGPEFLTYFQNEAQLEKSRLLSDRFSAERPKGSFSTLEIQRTEQGDSAMYLCASSLDGRPDTDTQYFGPGTRLTVL.

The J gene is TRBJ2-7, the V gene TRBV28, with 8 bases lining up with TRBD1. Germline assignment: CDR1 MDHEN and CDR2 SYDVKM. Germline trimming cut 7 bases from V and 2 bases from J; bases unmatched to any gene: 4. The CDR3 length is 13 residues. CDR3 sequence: CASTGQGAYEQYV. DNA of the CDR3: TGTGCCAGCACTGGACAGGGTGCCTACGAGCAGTACGTC.

The CDR3 is CASSERPSYEQYF. The CDR3, as DNA: TGTGCCAGCAGCGAGAGGCCGTCCTACGAGCAGTACTTC. V gene TRBV9 combines with J gene TRBJ2-7, with D hard to call. This CDR3 is built from 13 residues. Germline values: CDR1 SGDLS, CDR2 YYNGEE. Trimming removed 3 bases from V and 1 base from J, with 8 bases in between.

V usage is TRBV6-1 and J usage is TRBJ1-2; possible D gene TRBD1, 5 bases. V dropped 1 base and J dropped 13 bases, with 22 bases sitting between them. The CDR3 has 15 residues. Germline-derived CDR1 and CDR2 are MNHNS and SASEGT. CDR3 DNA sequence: TGTGCCAGCAGTGAAGTGGGGGTCGATACAGGAGGGCGCACCTTC. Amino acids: CASSEVGVDTGGRTF.

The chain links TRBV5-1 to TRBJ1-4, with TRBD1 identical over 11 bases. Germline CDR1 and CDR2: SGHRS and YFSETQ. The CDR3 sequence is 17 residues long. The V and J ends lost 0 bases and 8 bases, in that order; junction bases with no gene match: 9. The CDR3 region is CASSLGGTGGRQEKLFF. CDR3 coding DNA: TGCGCCAGCAGCTTGGGTGGGACAGGGGGACGTCAGGAAAAACTGTTTTTT.

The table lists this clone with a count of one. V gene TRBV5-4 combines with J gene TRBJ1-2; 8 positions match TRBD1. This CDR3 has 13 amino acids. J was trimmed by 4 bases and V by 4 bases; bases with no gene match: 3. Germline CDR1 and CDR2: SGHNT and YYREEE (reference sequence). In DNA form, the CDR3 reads TGTGCCAGCAGCCCAGGGGGCCTCTATGGCTACACCTTC. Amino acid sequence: CASSPGGLYGYTF.

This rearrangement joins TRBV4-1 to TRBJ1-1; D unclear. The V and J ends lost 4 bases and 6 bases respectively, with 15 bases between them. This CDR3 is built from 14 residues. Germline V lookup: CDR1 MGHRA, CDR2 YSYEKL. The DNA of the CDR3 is TGCGCCAGCAGCCGCCTCCTGGCAGAATCTGAAGCTTTCTTT. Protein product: CASSRLLAESEAFF.

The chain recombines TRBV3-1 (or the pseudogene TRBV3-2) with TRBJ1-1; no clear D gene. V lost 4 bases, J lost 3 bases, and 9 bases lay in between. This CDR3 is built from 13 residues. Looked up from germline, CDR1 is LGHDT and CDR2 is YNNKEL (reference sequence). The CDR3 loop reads CASSPDIYTEAFF. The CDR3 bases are TGTGCCAGCAGCCCTGACATCTACACTGAAGCTTTCTTT.

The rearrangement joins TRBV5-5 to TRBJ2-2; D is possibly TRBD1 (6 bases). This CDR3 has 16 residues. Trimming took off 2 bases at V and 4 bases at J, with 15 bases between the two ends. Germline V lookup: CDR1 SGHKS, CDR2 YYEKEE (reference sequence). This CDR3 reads CASSFSGAGVTGELFF. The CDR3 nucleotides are TGTGCCAGCAGCTTCTCAGGGGCTGGGGTCACCGGGGAGCTGTTTTTT.

CDR3 loop: CASSIQGAERTEAFF. The CDR3 DNA reads as TGTGCCAGTAGTATCCAGGGGGCTGAGAGGACTGAAGCTTTCTTT. The chain carries TRBV19 and TRBJ1-1, with TRBD1 matching over 8 bases. Germline trimming cut 3 bases from V and 5 bases from J; bases unmatched to any gene: 8. The CDR3 runs 15 residues. Germline CDR1 reads LNHDA; CDR2 reads SQIVND (reference sequence).

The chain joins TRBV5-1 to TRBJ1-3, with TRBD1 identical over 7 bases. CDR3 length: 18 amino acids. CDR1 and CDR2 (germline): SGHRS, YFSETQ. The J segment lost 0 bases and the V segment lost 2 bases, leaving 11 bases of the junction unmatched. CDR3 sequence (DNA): TGCGCCAGCAGCTTCGGCCCCAGGGGGTCAAACTCTGGAAACACCATATATTTT. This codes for CASSFGPRGSNSGNTIYF.

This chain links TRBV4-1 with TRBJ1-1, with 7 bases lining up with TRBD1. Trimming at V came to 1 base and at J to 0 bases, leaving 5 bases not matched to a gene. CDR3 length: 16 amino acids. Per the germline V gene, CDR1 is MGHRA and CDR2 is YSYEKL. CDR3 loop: CASSQGGGQMNTEAFF. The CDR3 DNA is TGCGCCAGCAGCCAAGGAGGGGGACAGATGAACACTGAAGCTTTCTTT.

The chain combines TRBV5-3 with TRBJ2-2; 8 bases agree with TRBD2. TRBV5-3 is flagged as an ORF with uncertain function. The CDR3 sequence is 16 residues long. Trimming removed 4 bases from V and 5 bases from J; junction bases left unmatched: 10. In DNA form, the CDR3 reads TGTGCCAGAAGCGTACACAGCGGGAGACGTACCGGGGAGCTGTTTTTT. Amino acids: CARSVHSGRRTGELFF.

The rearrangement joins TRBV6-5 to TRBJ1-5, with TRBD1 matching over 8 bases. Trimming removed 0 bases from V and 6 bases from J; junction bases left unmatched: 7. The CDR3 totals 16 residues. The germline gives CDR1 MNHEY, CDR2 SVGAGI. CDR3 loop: CASSYSKDRARQPQHF. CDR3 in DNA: TGTGCCAGCAGTTACTCGAAGGACAGGGCTCGTCAGCCCCAGCATTTT.

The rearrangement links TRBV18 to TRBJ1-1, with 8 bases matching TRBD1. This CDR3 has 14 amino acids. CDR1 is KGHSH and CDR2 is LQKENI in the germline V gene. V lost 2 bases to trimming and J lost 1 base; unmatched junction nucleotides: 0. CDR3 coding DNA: TGTGCCAGCTCACCAGGACAGGGGAACACTGAAGCTTTCTTT. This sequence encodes CASSPGQGNTEAFF.

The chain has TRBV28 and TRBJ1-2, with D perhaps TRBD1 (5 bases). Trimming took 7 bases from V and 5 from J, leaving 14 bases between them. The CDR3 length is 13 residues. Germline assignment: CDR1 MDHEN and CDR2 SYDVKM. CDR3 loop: CASTSLGAYGYTF. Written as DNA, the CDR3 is TGTGCCAGCACCTCTTTAGGGGCATATGGCTACACCTTC.

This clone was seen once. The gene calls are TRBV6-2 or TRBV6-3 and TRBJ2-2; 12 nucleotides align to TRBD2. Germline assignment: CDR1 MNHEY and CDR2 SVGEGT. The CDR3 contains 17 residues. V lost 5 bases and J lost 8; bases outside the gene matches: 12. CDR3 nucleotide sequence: TGTGCCAGCAGTCAAACCCCTAGCGGGGGGGCCTCGGGGGAGCTGTTTTTT. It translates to CASSQTPSGGASGELFF.